This T cell receptor beta chain was captured in a study of lymphopenia after photon versus proton radiotherapy. Study conclusions and caveats: Under photons, naive T cells and diversity fell while effector/memory populations rose.

With 7 bases removed from V and 4 bases from J, the gap between germline ends came to 17 bases. Germline assignment: CDR1 LNHDA and CDR2 SQIVND (reference sequence). This CDR3 contains 15 residues. This clone is a singleton in its sample. Its target is not known. Libraries were prepared by immunoSEQ multiplex PCR; TCRdb keeps only in-frame clonotypes and omits some of them. This sample yields about 160,000 clones, of which approximately 86% are seen a single time; 4% to 5% belongs to the top ten. The chain couples TRBV19 to TRBJ1-5; tentatively, D is TRBD1 (5 bases). The specimen comprised peripheral blood, sampled from a patient treated with photon-based radiotherapy. The TCR sequence derives from a man aged 50 to 59 with gastric cancer. This CDR3 reads CASTETGLQNQPQHF. The CDR3 nucleotides read TGTGCCAGTACCGAAACGGGACTCCAGAATCAGCCCCAGCATTTT. The full variable domain, rest sourced from reference TRBV19 and TRBJ1-5, is DGGITQSPKYLFRKEGQNVTLSCEQNLNHDAMYWYRQDPGQGLRLIYYSQIVNDFQKGDIAEGYSVSREKKESFPLTVTSAQKNPTAFYLCASTETGLQNQPQHFGDGTRLSIL.